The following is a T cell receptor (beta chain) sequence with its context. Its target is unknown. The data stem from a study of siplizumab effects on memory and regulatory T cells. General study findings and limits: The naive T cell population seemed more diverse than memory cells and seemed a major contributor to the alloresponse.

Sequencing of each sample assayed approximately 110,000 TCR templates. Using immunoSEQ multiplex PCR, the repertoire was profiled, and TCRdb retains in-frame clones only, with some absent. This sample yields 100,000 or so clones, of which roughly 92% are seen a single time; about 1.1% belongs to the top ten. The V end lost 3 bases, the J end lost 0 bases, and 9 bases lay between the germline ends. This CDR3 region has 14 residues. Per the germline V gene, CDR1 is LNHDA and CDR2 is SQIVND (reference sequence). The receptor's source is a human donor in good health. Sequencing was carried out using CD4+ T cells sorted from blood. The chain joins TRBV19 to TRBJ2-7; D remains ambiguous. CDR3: CASSISVGSYEQYF. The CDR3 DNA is TGTGCCAGTAGTATTAGTGTGGGCTCCTACGAGCAGTACTTC.